The next 32 T cell receptor beta chains were all read from a single sample in a study of blood T cell repertoires in COVID-19. TCRdb's table, derived via immunoSEQ multiplex PCR, lists solely in-frame clones and lacks some. The data hold around 260,000 clones, with 86% observed a single time. The source material was peripheral blood. These receptors came from a woman aged 25 to 39 with active or convalescent COVID-19.

DNA for the CDR3: TGTGCCAGCAGCTTAGCCGGCACCGGGGAGCTGTTTTTT. Translation: CASSLAGTGELFF. The chain couples TRBV7-2 to TRBJ2-2; D gene ambiguous. V lost 0 bases and J 4 bases, leaving 3 bases between the germline ends. The CDR3 is made up of 13 amino acids. CDR1 is SGHTA, CDR2 FQGNSA, per germline.

This clone was detected once. The chain links TRBV7-2 to TRBJ1-1; a weak D match, TRBD1 (5 bases). Germline-derived CDR1 and CDR2 are SGHTA and FQGNSA. The CDR3 extends over 13 amino acids. Trimming cost V 2 bases and J 3 bases, with 7 bases left between them. The chain's CDR3 is CASSLSRDTEAFF. CDR3 DNA sequence: TGTGCCAGCAGCTTAAGCAGGGACACTGAAGCTTTCTTT. The full variable domain, its missing parts supplied by reference TRBV7-2 and TRBJ1-1, is GAGVSQSPSNKVTEKGKDVELRCDPISGHTALYWYRQSLGQGLEFLIYFQGNSAPDKSGLPSDRFSAERTGGSVSTLTIQRTQQEDSAVYLCASSLSRDTEAFFGQGTRLTVV.

This clone occurred once. The chain is built from TRBV6-5 and TRBJ1-4, with D possibly matching TRBD1 (5 bases). The CDR3 loop spans 14 amino acids. The V gene's germline CDR1 is MNHEY and CDR2 SVGAGI. Trimming shortened V by 6 bases and J by 5 bases, and 13 bases separated the two germline ends. The CDR3 DNA is TGTGCCAGCAGCAAATCGACAGCGAATGAAAAACTGTTTTTT. Amino acids: CASSKSTANEKLFF.

This clone was counted once. The chain couples TRBV6-2 or TRBV6-3 to TRBJ2-6; 11 bases map to TRBD1. Looked up from germline, CDR1 is MNHEY and CDR2 is SVGEGT. The CDR3 is made up of 19 amino acids. Unmatched junction bases numbered 9, after V lost 2 bases and J lost 3 bases. The CDR3 region is CASSYRRGQGAFGANVLTF. CDR3 sequence (DNA): TGTGCCAGCAGTTACCGTAGAGGACAGGGGGCGTTTGGGGCCAACGTCCTGACTTTC.

The CDR3 loop reads CASSRRQAYEQYF. DNA for the CDR3: TGTGCCAGCAGCCGGAGACAGGCCTACGAGCAGTACTTC. This rearrangement joins TRBV7-2 to TRBJ2-7; TRBD1 might be the D (6 bases). The CDR3 runs to 13 residues. Germline lookup yields CDR1 SGHTA and CDR2 FQGNSA. Trimming took 5 bases from V and 2 from J, leaving 10 bases between them. The full variable domain, completed using reference TRBV7-2 and TRBJ2-7, is GAGVSQSPSNKVTEKGKDVELRCDPISGHTALYWYRQSLGQGLEFLIYFQGNSAPDKSGLPSDRFSAERTGGSVSTLTIQRTQQEDSAVYLCASSRRQAYEQYFGPGTRLTVT.

The rearrangement joins TRBV2 to TRBJ1-2, with a tentative D call TRBD1 (6 bases). The V end lost 3 bases, the J end lost 8 bases, and 16 bases lay between the germline ends. Germline V gene data show CDR1 as SNHLY and CDR2 as FYNNEI. There are 14 residues in the CDR3. The chain's CDR3 is CASSDETGGIGYTF. CDR3 in DNA: TGTGCCAGCAGTGATGAGACAGGTGGGATCGGCTACACCTTC.

The chain links TRBV5-1 to TRBJ1-1, with D uncertain. The V and J ends lost 0 bases and 2 bases respectively, with 5 bases between them. This CDR3 contains 13 residues. Per germline, CDR1 SGHRS and CDR2 YFSETQ. The CDR3 loop is CASSLGVNTEAFF. In DNA, the CDR3 is TGCGCCAGCAGCTTGGGCGTTAACACTGAAGCTTTCTTT.

The V call is TRBV5-1, the J call TRBJ1-1; possible D gene TRBD1, 5 bases. Germline-derived CDR1 and CDR2 are SGHRS and YFSETQ. The CDR3 covers 18 residues. V was pared by 1 base and J by 1 base, with 20 bases between. The CDR3 DNA reads as TGCGCCAGCAGCTTGTTGACAGAAACTCGAAGATCGAACACTGAAGCTTTCTTT. It yields the protein CASSLLTETRRSNTEAFF.

V and J are TRBV10-3 and TRBJ2-5; D is ambiguous. This CDR3 is built from 11 residues. The ends were cut back, 0 bases at V and 7 bases at J, with 3 bases in the middle. Looked up from germline, CDR1 is ENHRY and CDR2 is SYGVKD. Here the CDR3 reads CAISESGTQYF. CDR3 nucleotides: TGTGCCATCAGTGAGTCCGGGACCCAGTACTTC.

The genes are TRBV27 and TRBJ2-3; D not certain. The germline CDR1 and CDR2 sequences are MNHEY and SMNVEV (reference sequence). The CDR3 loop spans 14 amino acids. V was clipped by 6 bases and J by 0 bases, with 10 bases between them. CDR3 region: CASSLTRSTDTQYF. The CDR3 DNA reads TGTGCCAGCAGCCTGACCAGGAGCACAGATACGCAGTATTTT.

This rearrangement joins TRBV5-5 to TRBJ2-1; D perhaps matches TRBD2 (6 bases). The length of the CDR3 is 16 residues. Looked up from germline, CDR1 is SGHKS and CDR2 is YYEKEE (reference sequence). V was trimmed by 4 bases and J by 2 bases, leaving 16 bases between them. The CDR3 protein is CASSGLTSFTYNEQFF. The CDR3 region has the DNA TGTGCCAGCAGCGGATTGACTAGTTTCACCTACAATGAGCAGTTCTTC.

The sample holds a few counts of this clone. The chain recombines TRBV6-5 with TRBJ1-4; 8 bases fit TRBD1. The germline CDR1 and CDR2 sequences are MNHEY and SVGAGI. This CDR3 is built from 12 residues. The V gene end was trimmed by 8 bases and the J gene end by 6 bases; junction bases not matched to a gene: 2. The CDR3 region is CASGTGDEKLFF. Here the CDR3 DNA reads TGTGCCAGCGGGACAGGAGATGAAAAACTGTTTTTT.

The chain uses TRBV20-1 and TRBJ1-4; no reliable D call. CDR3 length: 12 amino acids. Germline lookup yields CDR1 DFQATT and CDR2 SNEGSKA (reference sequence). V lost 3 bases, J lost 8 bases, and 10 bases lay in between. Here the CDR3 reads CSASPTREKLFF. In DNA, the CDR3 is TGCAGTGCTAGTCCCACTCGGGAAAAACTGTTTTTT.

This rearrangement joins TRBV6-5 to TRBJ1-6; 7 positions agree with TRBD1. The CDR3 consists of 12 residues. Unmatched junction bases numbered 7, after V lost 10 bases and J lost 10 bases. CDR1 is MNHEY, CDR2 SVGAGI, per germline. CDR3 DNA: TGTGCCATTAACAGGGGTGACTCACCCCTCCACTTT. As protein: CAINRGDSPLHF.

J is TRBJ2-5 and V is TRBV2; 7 bases line up with TRBD1. V lost 2 bases and J lost 1; bases outside the gene matches: 7. Germline CDR1 and CDR2: SNHLY and FYNNEI. CDR3 length: 16 amino acids. The CDR3 DNA reads as TGTGCCAGCAGTGAATACAGGGGTGCGATCCAAGAGACCCAGTACTTC. It specifies CASSEYRGAIQETQYF.

The J gene is TRBJ2-3, the V gene TRBV5-6; 12 positions match TRBD2. The CDR3 has 13 amino acids. V shed 8 bases and J 8 bases; nucleotides not matched to a gene: 6. Germline lookup yields CDR1 SGHDT and CDR2 YYEEEE. The CDR3 loop is CASRTSGVGTQYF. In nucleotides, the CDR3 is TGTGCCAGTCGGACTAGCGGGGTGGGTACGCAGTATTTT.

This chain uses TRBV18 with TRBJ2-7, with 9 bases that match TRBD2. V shed 3 bases, J shed 6 bases, and the junction held 3 bases outside the gene matches. The CDR3 is 13 amino acids. The germline V gene has CDR1 KGHSH and CDR2 LQKENI. The CDR3 reads CASSPRGGGEQYF. The CDR3 DNA sequence: TGTGCCAGCTCACCGCGGGGGGGCGGCGAGCAGTACTTC.

The CDR3 region has the DNA TGTGCCAGCAGCTTGGATATTGCGGGGGGGGGCACAGATACGCAGTATTTT. Translation: CASSLDIAGGGTDTQYF. The V and J genes are TRBV7-8 and TRBJ2-3; 9 bases match TRBD2. V shed 3 bases and J 1 base; nucleotides not matched to a gene: 8. CDR3 size: 17 residues. Germline CDR1 reads SGHVS; CDR2 reads FQNEAQ.

This clone was counted a few times. V is TRBV6-5 and J is TRBJ1-4, with D uncertain. The CDR3 totals 12 residues. Trimming removed 5 bases from V and 3 bases from J, with 4 bases in between. Germline V CDR1 and CDR2: MNHEY, SVGAGI. This CDR3 reads CASSPANEKLFF. The CDR3 nucleotides are TGTGCCAGCAGTCCAGCTAATGAAAAACTGTTTTTT.

The chain links TRBV7-3 to TRBJ2-1, with a tentative D call TRBD2 (5 bases). The length of the CDR3 is 15 residues. V shed 0 bases and J shed 5 bases, with 11 bases lying between them. Germline V gene sequence: CDR1 SGHTA, CDR2 FQGTGA. CDR3: CASSLTAGTHNEQFF. The CDR3 bases are TGTGCCAGCAGCTTAACTGCGGGTACGCACAATGAGCAGTTCTTC. The full variable domain, in which reference TRBV7-3 and TRBJ2-1 provide the parts outside the CDR3, is GAGVSQTPSNKVTEKGKYVELRCDPISGHTALYWYRQSLGQGPEFLIYFQGTGAADDSGLPNDRFFAVRPEGSVSTLKIQRTERGDSAVYLCASSLTAGTHNEQFFGPGTRLTVL.

The J gene is TRBJ1-5, the V gene TRBV7-8; D not certain. V lost 1 base to trimming and J lost 0 bases, with 10 bases between them. The CDR3 length is 16 residues. The germline V gene encodes CDR1 SGHVS and CDR2 FQNEAQ. The DNA for the CDR3 is TGTGCCAGCAGCTTAGGAAGAGCTTATAGCAATCAGCCCCAGCATTTT. Translation: CASSLGRAYSNQPQHF.

This chain links TRBV7-6 with TRBJ1-1; D unclear. V was cut by 3 bases and J by 5 bases, with 10 bases left in between. This CDR3 has 13 amino acids. CDR1 is SGHVS and CDR2 is FNYEAQ in the germline V gene. CDR3 DNA sequence: TGTGCCAGCAGCTTCCTAGGAGGGACTGAAGCTTTCTTT. Protein sequence: CASSFLGGTEAFF.

This chain uses TRBV7-9 with TRBJ1-4, with 8 bases matching TRBD1. Germline V gene data show CDR1 as SEHNR and CDR2 as FQNEAQ (reference sequence). This CDR3 is 16 amino acids long. Trimming at V came to 5 bases and at J to 5 bases, leaving 10 bases not matched to a gene. CDR3 sequence reads: CASSLPGDRQNEKLFF. CDR3 nucleotide sequence: TGTGCCAGCAGCCTTCCCGGGGACAGGCAGAATGAAAAACTGTTTTTT.

J is TRBJ1-1 and V is TRBV5-1, with D unclear. CDR3 length equals 15 residues. Germline CDR1 and CDR2: SGHRS and YFSETQ. The V gene lost 4 bases and the J gene lost 5 bases, with 18 bases spanning the gap. CDR3 in DNA: TGCGCCAGCAGCCAAGAGGGTGGAGGCGGGACTGAAGCTTTCTTT. This gives the protein CASSQEGGGGTEAFF.

This rearrangement joins TRBV19 to TRBJ1-3; D not resolved. The V gene lost 2 bases and the J gene lost 4 bases, with 12 bases spanning the gap. This CDR3 region has 15 residues. CDR1 is LNHDA, CDR2 SQIVND, per germline (reference sequence). The CDR3 DNA reads TGTGCCAGTAGTATAAGGCCTCCGGGAGGAAACACCATATATTTT. Protein: CASSIRPPGGNTIYF.

The gene calls are TRBV6-6 and TRBJ1-5; TRBD1 matches at 7 bases. Trimming at V came to 5 bases and at J to 2 bases, leaving 6 bases not matched to a gene. Per the germline V gene, CDR1 is MNHNY and CDR2 is SVGAGI (reference sequence). This CDR3 comprises 15 residues. The CDR3 DNA sequence: TGTGCCAGCAGTCCCACAGGGGTCGGCAATCAGCCCCAGCATTTT. It yields the protein CASSPTGVGNQPQHF.

The V and J genes are TRBV19 and TRBJ2-7, with 7 bases lining up with TRBD2. Germline V gene lookup returns CDR1 LNHDA and CDR2 SQIVND (reference sequence). V shed 1 base, J shed 0 bases, and the junction held 3 bases outside the gene matches. The CDR3 covers 15 residues. CDR3 bases: TGTGCCAGTAGTATAGGGGGGGGACTCTCCTACGAGCAGTACTTC. This sequence encodes CASSIGGGLSYEQYF.

This rearrangement joins TRBV13 to TRBJ2-5, with D possibly being TRBD2 (7 bases). The CDR3 sequence is 16 residues long. V dropped 5 bases and J dropped 4 bases, with 20 bases sitting between them. The germline V gene encodes CDR1 PRHDT and CDR2 FYEKMQ (reference sequence). CDR3 coding DNA: TGTGCCAGCAGCCCGCGGGGGCCAGGGGTCGGAGAGACCCAGTACTTC. Its translation: CASSPRGPGVGETQYF.

The chain links TRBV7-8 to TRBJ1-1; the D gene is possibly TRBD1 (5 bases). The CDR3 covers 12 residues. Germline assignment: CDR1 SGHVS and CDR2 FQNEAQ. V gave up 2 bases and J gave up 7 bases, with 8 bases separating them. CDR3 residues: CASSLSQGEAFF. CDR3 nucleotide sequence: TGTGCCAGCAGCTTAAGTCAGGGTGAAGCTTTCTTT.

The chain employs TRBV7-2 and TRBJ1-2; D perhaps matches TRBD1 (5 bases). Germline CDR1 and CDR2: SGHTA and FQGNSA. Trimming took off 2 bases at V and 1 base at J, with 14 bases between the two ends. The CDR3 totals 16 residues. CDR3 amino acids: CASSLRQGAVNYGYTF. CDR3 bases: TGTGCCAGCAGCTTACGGCAAGGGGCGGTTAACTATGGCTACACCTTC.

In DNA form, the CDR3 reads TGTGCCAGCAGTCCAGCGGGGGGGCGTACAGATACGCAGTATTTT. Its protein product is CASSPAGGRTDTQYF. The chain recombines TRBV6-2 or TRBV6-3 with TRBJ2-3; the match to TRBD2 covers 10 bases. V shed 5 bases, J shed 3 bases, and the junction held 5 bases outside the gene matches. The CDR3 has 15 residues. Germline V gene lookup returns CDR1 MNHEY and CDR2 SVGEGT.

The chain joins TRBV5-1 to TRBJ2-5; TRBD2 aligns across 8 bases. Germline-derived CDR1 and CDR2 are SGHRS and YFSETQ. V was pared by 4 bases and J by 1 base, with 3 bases of the junction left unmatched. This CDR3 has 14 amino acids. The CDR3 coding sequence is TGCGCCAGCAGCCCGGGGGGGACCCAAGAGACCCAGTACTTC. Amino acids: CASSPGGTQETQYF.